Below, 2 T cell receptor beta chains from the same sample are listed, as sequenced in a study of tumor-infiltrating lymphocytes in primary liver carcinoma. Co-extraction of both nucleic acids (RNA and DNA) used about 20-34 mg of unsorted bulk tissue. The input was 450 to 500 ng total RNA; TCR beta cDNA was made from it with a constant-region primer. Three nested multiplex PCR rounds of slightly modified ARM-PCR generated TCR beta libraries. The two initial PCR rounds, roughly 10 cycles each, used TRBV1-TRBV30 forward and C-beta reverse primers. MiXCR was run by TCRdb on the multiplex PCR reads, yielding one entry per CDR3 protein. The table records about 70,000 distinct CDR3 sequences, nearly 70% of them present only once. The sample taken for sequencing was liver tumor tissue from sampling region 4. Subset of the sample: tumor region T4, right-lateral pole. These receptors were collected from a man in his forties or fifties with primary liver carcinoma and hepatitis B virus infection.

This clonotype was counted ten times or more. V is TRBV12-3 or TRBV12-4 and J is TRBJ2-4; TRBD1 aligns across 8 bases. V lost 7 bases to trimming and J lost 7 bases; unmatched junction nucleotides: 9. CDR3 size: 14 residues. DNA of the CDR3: TGTGCCAGCATTTTGCAGGGGGCGTCGAACATTCAGTACTTC. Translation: CASILQGASNIQYF.

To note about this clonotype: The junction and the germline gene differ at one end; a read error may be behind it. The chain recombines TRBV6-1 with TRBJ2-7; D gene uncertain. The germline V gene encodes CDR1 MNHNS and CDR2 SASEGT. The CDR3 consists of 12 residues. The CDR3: CASNPDHYEQYF. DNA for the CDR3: TGTGCTAGCAACCCGGACCACTACGAGCAGTACTTC.